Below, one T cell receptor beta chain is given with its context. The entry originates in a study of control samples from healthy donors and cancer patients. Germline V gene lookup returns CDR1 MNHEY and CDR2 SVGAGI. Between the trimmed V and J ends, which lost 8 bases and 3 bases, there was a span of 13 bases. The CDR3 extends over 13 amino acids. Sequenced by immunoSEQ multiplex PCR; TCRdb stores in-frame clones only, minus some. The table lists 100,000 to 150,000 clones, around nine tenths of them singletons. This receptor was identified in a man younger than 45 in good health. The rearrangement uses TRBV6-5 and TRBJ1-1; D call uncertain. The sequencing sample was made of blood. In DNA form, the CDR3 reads TGTGCCAGCCATGGACGGGTTTACACTGAAGCTTTCTTT. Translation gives CASHGRVYTEAFF.